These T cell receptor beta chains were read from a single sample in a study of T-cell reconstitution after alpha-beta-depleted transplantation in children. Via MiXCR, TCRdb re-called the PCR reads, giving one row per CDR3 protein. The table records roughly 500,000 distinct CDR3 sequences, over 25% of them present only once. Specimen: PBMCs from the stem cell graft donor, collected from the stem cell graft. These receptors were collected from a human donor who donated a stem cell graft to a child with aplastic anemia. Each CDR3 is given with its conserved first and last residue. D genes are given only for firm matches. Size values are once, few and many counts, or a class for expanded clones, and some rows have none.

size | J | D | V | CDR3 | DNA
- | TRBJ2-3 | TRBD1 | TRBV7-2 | CASSLAGRQGSTDTQYF | TGTGCCAGCAGCTTAGCGGGTCGACAGGGGAGCACAGATACGCAGTATTTT
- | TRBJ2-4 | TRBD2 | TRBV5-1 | CASSYSPGRRDIQYF | TGCGCCAGCAGCTACTCACCCGGGAGGAGGGACATTCAGTACTTC
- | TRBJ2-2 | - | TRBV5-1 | CASSFPGNTGELFF | TGCGCCAGCAGCTTCCCGGGAAACACCGGGGAGCTGTTTTTT
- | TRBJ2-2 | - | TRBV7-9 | CASLGRGRRELFF | TGTGCCAGCCTCGGACGGGGGCGCCGGGAGCTGTTTTTT
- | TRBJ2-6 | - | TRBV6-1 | CASTRGAGANVLTF | TGTGCCAGCACCAGGGGAGCTGGGGCCAACGTCCTGACTTTC
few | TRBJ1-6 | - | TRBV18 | CASSPLDSNSPLHF | TGTGCCAGCTCACCACTAGACAGTAATTCACCCCTCCACTTT
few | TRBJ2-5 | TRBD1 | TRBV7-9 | CASVAGQGQETQYF | TGTGCCAGCGTCGCCGGACAGGGCCAAGAGACCCAGTACTTC
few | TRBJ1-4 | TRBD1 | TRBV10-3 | CAIRGTARDEKLFF | TGTGCCATCCGGGGGACAGCGCGGGATGAAAAACTGTTTTTT
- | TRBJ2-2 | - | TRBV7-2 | CASSSSLMGPGELFF | TGTGCCAGCAGCTCCAGCTTGATGGGTCCCGGGGAGCTGTTTTTT
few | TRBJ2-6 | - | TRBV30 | CAWIAAGRSGANVLTF | TGTGCCTGGATCGCGGCAGGGCGCTCTGGGGCCAACGTCCTGACTTTC
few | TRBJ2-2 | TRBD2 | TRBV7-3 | CASSPAGPTGELFF | TGTGCCAGCAGCCCAGCGGGGCCCACCGGGGAGCTGTTTTTT
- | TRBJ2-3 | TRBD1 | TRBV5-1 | CASSSLTGSTDTQYF | TGCGCCAGCAGCTCTTTGACAGGGAGCACAGATACGCAGTATTTT
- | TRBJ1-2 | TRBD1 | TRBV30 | CAGQQGAAQGYTF | TGTGCCGGACAACAGGGGGCAGCGCAAGGCTACACCTTC
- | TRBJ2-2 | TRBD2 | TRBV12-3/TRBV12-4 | CASYHRTSGRPGELFF | TGTGCCAGCTACCACCGGACTAGCGGGAGACCCGGGGAGCTGTTTTTT
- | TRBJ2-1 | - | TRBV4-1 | CASSQGASSSYNEQFF | TGCGCCAGCAGCCAAGGGGCTTCCAGCTCCTACAATGAGCAGTTCTTC
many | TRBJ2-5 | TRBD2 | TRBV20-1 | CSAAGLAGVAETQYF | TGCAGTGCTGCGGGACTAGCGGGAGTAGCGGAGACCCAGTACTTC
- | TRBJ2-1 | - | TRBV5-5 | CASSLLESSYNEQFF | TGTGCCAGCAGCTTGCTTGAGAGCTCCTACAATGAGCAGTTCTTC
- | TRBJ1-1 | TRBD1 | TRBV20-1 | CSAGTGSTEAFF | TGCAGTGCTGGGACAGGGAGCACTGAAGCTTTCTTT
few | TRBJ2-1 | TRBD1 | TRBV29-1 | CSVEGTGGYEQFF | TGCAGCGTTGAAGGGACAGGGGGCTATGAGCAGTTCTTC
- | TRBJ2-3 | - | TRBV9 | CASSPQTGLSTDTQYF | TGTGCCAGCAGCCCCCAAACCGGCCTTAGCACAGATACGCAGTATTTT
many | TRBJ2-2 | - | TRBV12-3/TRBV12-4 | CASSRDRNTGELFF | TGTGCCAGCAGTCGCGACCGCAACACCGGGGAGCTGTTTTTT
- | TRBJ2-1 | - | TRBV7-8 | CASSLGNGPYNEQFF | TGTGCCAGCAGCTTAGGGAACGGCCCCTACAATGAGCAGTTCTTC
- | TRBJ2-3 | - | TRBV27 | CASSLHLASYADTQYF | TGTGCCAGCAGTTTACATCTAGCATCATATGCAGATACGCAGTATTTT
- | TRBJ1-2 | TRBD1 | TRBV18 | CASSLTRPGTGTNYGYTF | TGTGCCAGCTCACTCACTCGTCCCGGGACAGGGACCAACTATGGCTACACCTTC
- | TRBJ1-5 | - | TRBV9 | CASSPRGGGGQPQHF | TGTGCCAGCAGCCCCCGTGGAGGGGGAGGACAGCCCCAGCATTTT
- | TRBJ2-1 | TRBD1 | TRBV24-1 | CATSEGGTGGSNEQFF | TGTGCCACCAGTGAGGGCGGGACAGGGGGTAGCAATGAGCAGTTCTTC
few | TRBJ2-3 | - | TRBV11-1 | CASSLAVVSGTPQRTDTQYF | TGTGCCAGCAGCTTAGCGGTTGTTAGCGGAACTCCCCAACGCACAGATACGCAGTATTTT
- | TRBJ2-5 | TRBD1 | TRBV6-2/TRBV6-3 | CASSSGTGSQETQYF | TGTGCCAGCAGTTCCGGGACAGGGAGCCAAGAGACCCAGTACTTC
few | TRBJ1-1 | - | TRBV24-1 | CATSDSVETTEAFF | TGTGCCACCAGTGATTCAGTAGAAACCACTGAAGCTTTCTTT
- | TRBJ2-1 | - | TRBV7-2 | CASSPRMQGNNEQFF | TGTGCCAGCAGCCCCAGGATGCAGGGAAACAATGAGCAGTTCTTC
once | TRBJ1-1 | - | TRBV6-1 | CASSEVGRIEAFF | TGTGCCAGCAGTGAAGTGGGGAGGATCGAAGCTTTCTTT
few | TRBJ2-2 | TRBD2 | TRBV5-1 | CASSSLGTSGTGELFF | TGCGCCAGCAGCTCGCTGGGGACTAGCGGGACCGGGGAGCTGTTTTTT
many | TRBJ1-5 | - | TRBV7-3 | CASSRGSNQPQHF | TGTGCCAGCAGCCGTGGTAGCAATCAGCCCCAGCATTTT
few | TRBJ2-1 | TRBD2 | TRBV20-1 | CSARLSGSSYNEQFF | TGCAGTGCTAGGCTCAGCGGGAGCTCCTACAATGAGCAGTTCTTC
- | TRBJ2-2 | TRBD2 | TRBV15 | CATSARERSTGELFF | TGTGCCACCAGCGCGCGGGAGAGGAGCACCGGGGAGCTGTTTTTT
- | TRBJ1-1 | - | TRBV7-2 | CASSLVIWGSEAFF | TGTGCCAGCAGCTTAGTAATATGGGGGTCTGAAGCTTTCTTT
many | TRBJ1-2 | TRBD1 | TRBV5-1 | CASSSTGGYGYTF | TGTGCCAGCAGTTCGACAGGGGGCTATGGCTACACCTTC
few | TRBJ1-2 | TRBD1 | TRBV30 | CAWSRVGQGRGGYTF | TGTGCCTGGAGCCGGGTCGGACAGGGACGGGGTGGCTACACCTTC
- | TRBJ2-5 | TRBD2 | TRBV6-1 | CASSGWGGETQYF | TGTGCCAGTTCAGGGTGGGGGGGGGAGACCCAGTACTTC
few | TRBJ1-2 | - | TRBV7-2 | CASSQRLDYGYTF | TGTGCCAGCAGCCAGCGTCTGGACTATGGCTACACCTTC
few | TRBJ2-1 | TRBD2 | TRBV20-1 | CSAFLAGVYNEQFF | TGCAGTGCTTTTCTAGCGGGAGTATACAATGAGCAGTTCTTC
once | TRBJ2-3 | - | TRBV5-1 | CASSSSAGVTDTQYF | TGCGCCAGCAGCTCCTCCGCAGGGGTCACAGATACGCAGTATTTT
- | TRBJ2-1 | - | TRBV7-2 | CASSLATGTGTYNEQFF | TGTGCCAGCAGCCTAGCAACCGGGACGGGCACCTACAATGAGCAGTTCTTC
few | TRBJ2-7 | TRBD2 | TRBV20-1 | CSARGQSGREVYEQYF | TGCAGTGCTAGAGGGCAATCTGGGCGGGAGGTCTACGAGCAGTACTTC